The 17 T cell receptor beta chains given below trace back to one sample, sequenced in a study of response to subunit inactivated influenza vaccine. MiXCR, run by TCRdb on the RT-PCR reads, gives a single entry per CDR3 protein. The sample has about 540,000 distinct CDR3 sequences, 20% to 25% seen once. The data were also submitted as part of a second study, on T cells expressing NK-cell markers. That report notes: 5'RACE template switching built TCR beta cDNA with unique molecular identifiers.

Sequenced here: CD4+ T cells sorted from PBMCs, sampled approximately 13 days after vaccination. Receptors originate from a man aged 50 to 59 who received an inactivated influenza vaccine.

V gene TRBV3-1 combines with J gene TRBJ1-3, with D possibly TRBD1 on 5 matching bases. Trimming removed 2 bases from V and 1 base from J, with 9 bases in between. The germline CDR1 and CDR2 sequences are LGHDT and YNNKEL (reference sequence). This CDR3 region has 15 residues. In DNA, the CDR3 is TGTGCCAGCAGCCAAATGGGGGGTTCTGGAAACACCATATATTTT. Translating it yields CASSQMGGSGNTIYF.

The CDR3 DNA sequence: TGTGCCAGCAGCCCAAGGGGGGCAGCGGGAGGCACAGATACGCAGTATTTT. This encodes CASSPRGAAGGTDTQYF. The chain is built from TRBV7-9 and TRBJ2-3; 8 positions match TRBD2. After removal of 5 bases from V and 1 base from J, the junction contained 11 bases not matched to a gene. CDR3 length: 17 residues. Germline loops: CDR1 SEHNR, CDR2 FQNEAQ (reference sequence).

The gene calls are TRBV28 and TRBJ1-1, with D unclear. CDR1 and CDR2 from the germline V gene are MDHEN and SYDVKM. Trimming cost V 6 bases and J 2 bases, with 7 bases left between them. The CDR3 spans 12 residues. The CDR3 reads CASRTRNTEAFF. The DNA for the CDR3 is TGTGCCAGCAGGACAAGAAACACTGAAGCTTTCTTT.

The chain's CDR3 is CASIDRGRYEQYF. CDR3 bases: TGTGCCAGCATCGACAGGGGCCGGTACGAGCAGTACTTC. V gene TRBV28 combines with J gene TRBJ2-7, with 8 bases lining up with TRBD1. J was trimmed by 4 bases and V by 7 bases; bases with no gene match: 6. The V gene's germline CDR1 is MDHEN and CDR2 SYDVKM. This CDR3 is built from 13 residues.

This chain joins TRBV29-1 and TRBJ2-3; the D is unclear. CDR1 and CDR2 (germline): SQVTM, ANQGSEA. The ends were cut back, 6 bases at V and 1 base at J, with 14 bases in the middle. This CDR3 has 14 residues. The CDR3 DNA sequence: TGCAGCGTCCCGTCATTCCCGGGCACAGATACGCAGTATTTT. Protein sequence: CSVPSFPGTDTQYF.

The sample holds a few counts of this clonotype. The V and J genes are TRBV29-1 and TRBJ2-5; 7 nucleotides line up with TRBD1. With V trimmed by 6 bases and J by 2 bases, 12 bases remained unmatched. Germline lookup yields CDR1 SQVTM and CDR2 ANQGSEA. The CDR3 extends over 15 amino acids. CDR3 DNA: TGCAGCGTGGAGCCCAGGACAGGTCAACAAGAGACCCAGTACTTC. Its protein product is CSVEPRTGQQETQYF. Full variable domain (rest looked up from reference TRBV29-1 and TRBJ2-5): SAVISQKPSRDICQRGTSLTIQCQVDSQVTMMFWYRQQPGQSLTLIATANQGSEATYESGFVIDKFPISRPNLTFSTLTVSNMSPEDSSIYLCSVEPRTGQQETQYFGPGTRLLVL.

The chain is built from TRBV29-1 and TRBJ2-3; 14 bases fit TRBD2. V gave up 4 bases and J gave up 6 bases; unmatched junction bases: 6. The CDR3 extends over 15 amino acids. CDR1 and CDR2 from the germline V gene are SQVTM and ANQGSEA. Written as DNA, the CDR3 is TGCAGCGTTGGCCGACTAGCGGGAGGGCCGGATACGCAGTATTTT. As protein: CSVGRLAGGPDTQYF.

This clonotype was seen a few times. The chain employs TRBV2 and TRBJ2-4, with 8 bases fitting TRBD1. The ends lost 0 bases at V and 0 bases at J; junction bases unmatched: 10. From germline, CDR1 is SNHLY and CDR2 FYNNEI. The CDR3 runs to 19 residues. The CDR3 reads CASSEAAQGVRLAKNIQYF. In DNA, the CDR3 is TGTGCCAGCAGTGAAGCCGCACAGGGGGTTCGTCTAGCCAAAAACATTCAGTACTTC.

This clonotype has a count of ten or more. V and J are TRBV7-2 and TRBJ2-5; D is possibly TRBD1 (5 bases). The CDR3 spans 17 residues. Trimming cost V 2 bases and J 2 bases, with 18 bases left between them. Germline V gene data show CDR1 as SGHTA and CDR2 as FQGNSA. This chain's CDR3 is CASSLTQLTDGQETQYF. CDR3 sequence (DNA): TGTGCCAGCAGCTTAACGCAGTTGACAGATGGTCAAGAGACCCAGTACTTC.

This clonotype was seen more than once but under ten times. The chain combines TRBV12-3 or TRBV12-4 with TRBJ2-5, with 9 bases matching TRBD1. J was trimmed by 5 bases and V by 7 bases; bases with no gene match: 8. The CDR3 sequence is 14 residues long. CDR3 DNA: TGTGCCAGCAAGGAAACAGGGGGCGCGGAGACCCAGTACTTC. It is translated as CASKETGGAETQYF.

The chain combines TRBV29-1 with TRBJ2-3; TRBD2 matches at 7 bases. The CDR3 is 14 amino acids. Losses at the gene ends were 6 bases for V and 4 bases for J; bases not matched to a gene: 10. The germline gives CDR1 SQVTM, CDR2 ANQGSEA. CDR3 protein: CSVGLRGESDTQYF. DNA of the CDR3: TGCAGCGTCGGGCTACGGGGGGAATCAGATACGCAGTATTTT.

This clonotype was detected ten times or more. Here the CDR3 reads CASSLDRAISGNTIYF. The CDR3 bases are TGTGCCAGCTCACTCGACAGGGCGATCTCTGGAAACACCATATATTTT. The chain recombines TRBV18 with TRBJ1-3; TRBD1 aligns across 7 bases. Germline values: CDR1 KGHSH, CDR2 LQKENI. After removal of 4 bases from V and 0 bases from J, the junction contained 6 bases not matched to a gene. CDR3 length: 16 amino acids.

CDR3 sequence: CASRRTTSFRTDTQYF. The CDR3 region has the DNA TGTGCCAGCAGAAGGACGACTAGTTTTCGCACAGATACGCAGTATTTT. The chain employs TRBV6-2 or TRBV6-3 and TRBJ2-3, with TRBD2 as a possible D gene (6 bases). CDR1 and CDR2 (germline): MNHEY, SVGEGT. The CDR3 runs to 16 residues. Trimming removed 6 bases from V and 1 base from J, with 17 bases in between.

The chain employs TRBV29-1 and TRBJ2-3; no clear D. V dropped 2 bases and J dropped 0 bases, with 12 bases sitting between them. The CDR3 extends over 15 amino acids. Looked up from germline, CDR1 is SQVTM and CDR2 is ANQGSEA. The CDR3 bases are TGCAGCGTTGAATCGGGCAGTCCTAGCACAGATACGCAGTATTTT. It encodes CSVESGSPSTDTQYF.

This clonotype was picked up many times. The rearrangement uses TRBV7-2 and TRBJ2-7; 9 nucleotides line up with TRBD1. With 5 bases clipped from V and 9 bases from J, the junction kept 14 bases outside the gene matches. The CDR3 covers 15 residues. From germline, CDR1 is SGHTA and CDR2 FQGNSA. The CDR3 DNA is TGTGCCAGCAGCCTACAAGAGGGACAGGGAAGTCGGCAGTACTTC. Its protein product is CASSLQEGQGSRQYF.

The J gene is TRBJ2-7, the V gene TRBV18; 8 nucleotides align to TRBD1. CDR3 length: 15 residues. V dropped 5 bases and J dropped 0; count of bases not matched to a gene: 6. The germline V gene has CDR1 KGHSH and CDR2 LQKENI. The CDR3 bases are TGTGCCAGCTCAATTGCCGGGACAGGCTCCTACGAGCAGTACTTC. This sequence encodes CASSIAGTGSYEQYF. The full variable domain, its missing parts supplied by reference TRBV18 and TRBJ2-7, is NAGVMQNPRHLVRRRGQEARLRCSPMKGHSHVYWYRQLPEEGLKFMVYLQKENIIDESGMPKERFSAEFPKEGPSILRIQQVVRGDSAAYFCASSIAGTGSYEQYFGPGTRLTVT.

The chain couples TRBV4-3 to TRBJ2-3; tentatively, D is TRBD1 or TRBD2 (5 bases each). The V gene lost 1 base and the J gene lost 5 bases, with 13 bases spanning the gap. The CDR3 sequence is 15 residues long. CDR1 is LGHNA and CDR2 is YSLEER in the germline V gene. This chain's CDR3 is CASSQGGTARDTQYF. CDR3 DNA: TGCGCCAGCAGCCAAGGGGGGACGGCACGAGATACGCAGTATTTT.